At least ten counts were recorded for the clone carrying this T cell receptor beta chain. Antigen: not known. The CDR3 runs to 15 residues. Germline V gene lookup returns CDR1 MRHNA and CDR2 SNTAGT. Deletions cut 0 bases from V and 3 bases from J, with 10 bases between. The sample is drawn from a study of T cell responses to AZD1222 COVID-19 vaccine. Study-level results: There were vaccine-associated CD4 TCRs across spike, dominant at 160-218 and 743-854. Within unmutated variant regions lay the reported targets of nearly half of spike-specific TCRs.

Produced via immunoSEQ multiplex PCR; TCRdb's table is partial and in-frame only. The sample includes roughly 140,000 clones, 80% to 95% of them seen just once. The chain couples TRBV6-4 to TRBJ2-3; D remains ambiguous. The clonotype was recovered from an adult who received the AZD1222 COVID-19 vaccine. The source was peripheral blood, collected 28 days after the second AZD1222 dose. The CDR3 sequence is CASSDSRIETDTQYF. DNA for the CDR3: TGTGCCAGCAGTGACTCGAGGATTGAAACAGATACGCAGTATTTT.